One and the same sample provided the 18 T cell receptor beta chains below, sequenced in a study of cytomegalovirus exposure and HLA in healthy donors. Researchers ran the PCR with 60 Vbeta and 13 Jbeta primers. Repertoires were generated with immunoSEQ multiplex PCR, while TCRdb's copy carries only in-frame clones and drops some. Here the sample spans 90,000 to 140,000 clones, around four fifths being singletons. What was sequenced was PBMCs. These receptors all stem from a woman between 35 and 50 years old in good health and CMV-seropositive.

V is TRBV7-9 and J is TRBJ1-1; 7 bases line up with TRBD1. Germline loops: CDR1 SEHNR, CDR2 FQNEAQ (reference sequence). This CDR3 comprises 13 residues. Unmatched junction bases numbered 8, after V lost 6 bases and J lost 7 bases. The CDR3 sequence: CASRLTGAGEAFF. The DNA of the CDR3 is TGTGCCAGCAGGCTTACAGGGGCAGGTGAAGCTTTCTTT.

The chain carries TRBV9 and TRBJ1-2; D remains ambiguous. The CDR3 totals 14 residues. Germline-derived CDR1 and CDR2 are SGDLS and YYNGEE. V lost 0 bases and J 8 bases, leaving 14 bases between the germline ends. The chain's CDR3 is CASSVEGLGSGYTF. The CDR3 coding sequence is TGTGCCAGCAGCGTAGAAGGGTTGGGGAGCGGCTACACCTTC.

This clone has a handful of counts. The rearrangement links TRBV2 to TRBJ2-3; D is possibly TRBD2 (6 bases). The CDR3 length is 15 residues. Trimming pared 7 bases from V and 10 bases from J, leaving 24 bases between. From germline, CDR1 is SNHLY and CDR2 FYNNEI. The CDR3 is CASTEQILVGGAQYF. In DNA, the CDR3 is TGTGCCAGCACCGAACAAATACTAGTGGGAGGTGCGCAGTATTTT.

The V call is TRBV28, the J call TRBJ2-2; 10 bases fit TRBD2. The V gene end was trimmed by 6 bases and the J gene end by 4 bases; junction bases not matched to a gene: 17. From germline, CDR1 is MDHEN and CDR2 SYDVKM. The CDR3 loop spans 19 amino acids. The chain's CDR3 is CASSPTLRNSGGITGELFF. The DNA for the CDR3 is TGTGCCAGCAGCCCCACTCTAAGAAATAGCGGGGGGATCACCGGGGAGCTGTTTTTT.

The chain carries TRBV7-3 and TRBJ2-3; perhaps TRBD1 as D (6 bases). This CDR3 contains 15 residues. The germline V gene encodes CDR1 SGHTA and CDR2 FQGTGA. The V and J ends lost 5 bases and 1 base respectively, with 13 bases between them. CDR3 nucleotides: TGTGCCAGCAGCCCGATTGGGGGCCGCACAGATACGCAGTATTTT. Translated: CASSPIGGRTDTQYF.

V usage is TRBV2 and J usage is TRBJ1-2; tentative D call: TRBD1 (5 bases). The V gene lost 6 bases and the J gene lost 0 bases, with 14 bases spanning the gap. Germline loops: CDR1 SNHLY, CDR2 FYNNEI. CDR3 length equals 15 residues. The CDR3 loop reads CASRGGPITNYGYTF. In nucleotides, the CDR3 is TGTGCCAGCAGGGGGGGACCGATAACTAACTATGGCTACACCTTC. Full variable domain (remainder filled in from reference TRBV2 and TRBJ1-2): EPEVTQTPSHQVTQMGQEVILRCVPISNHLYFYWYRQILGQKVEFLVSFYNNEISEKSEIFDDQFSVERPDGSNFTLKIRSTKLEDSAMYFCASRGGPITNYGYTFGSGTRLTVV.

The rearrangement links TRBV10-3 to TRBJ2-6; D possibly corresponds to TRBD2 (6 bases). Germline CDR1 and CDR2: ENHRY and SYGVKD. Trimming took 6 bases from V and 3 from J, leaving 18 bases between them. This CDR3 has 17 residues. CDR3 loop: CAIRRGLTSGGANVLTF. DNA of the CDR3: TGTGCCATCAGGAGGGGACTTACATCTGGTGGGGCCAACGTCCTGACTTTC.

The chain has TRBV5-4 and TRBJ1-6; D is unclear. This CDR3 spans 13 amino acids. V was trimmed by 7 bases and J by 6 bases, leaving 11 bases between them. The germline V gene has CDR1 SGHNT and CDR2 YYREEE (reference sequence). In DNA form, the CDR3 reads TGTGCCAGCCGCGGTACCCCTAATTCACCCCTCCACTTT. Translated, it gives CASRGTPNSPLHF. The full variable domain, completed using reference TRBV5-4 and TRBJ1-6, is ETGVTQSPTHLIKTRGQQVTLRCSSQSGHNTVSWYQQALGQGPQFIFQYYREEENGRGNFPPRFSGLQFPNYSSELNVNALELDDSALYLCASRGTPNSPLHFGNGTRLTVT.

This chain uses TRBV29-1 with TRBJ2-5; a weak D match, TRBD2 (5 bases). The CDR3 spans 14 residues. CDR1 and CDR2 from the germline V gene are SQVTM and ANQGSEA. The V end lost 5 bases, the J end lost 5 bases, and 18 bases lay between the germline ends. CDR3 residues: CSVNGRTLGETQYF. The CDR3 bases are TGCAGCGTTAATGGGCGGACTCTGGGGGAGACCCAGTACTTC.

This clone was seen a few times. This chain links TRBV28 with TRBJ2-1, with D maybe TRBD2 (7 bases). The germline CDR1 and CDR2 sequences are MDHEN and SYDVKM. This CDR3 is built from 12 residues. Deletions cut 7 bases from V and 10 bases from J, with 14 bases between. Here the CDR3 DNA reads TGTGCCAGCACAACCGGGGGGCCCGAGCAGTTCTTC. Its protein is CASTTGGPEQFF.

The CDR3 DNA reads TGTGCCAGCAGTGAATCACTAGCGGGGGGGCCCTACGAGCAGTACTTC. Its translation: CASSESLAGGPYEQYF. The rearrangement uses TRBV2 and TRBJ2-7; 13 bases are a match to TRBD2. CDR1 and CDR2 from the germline V gene are SNHLY and FYNNEI. J lost 2 bases, V lost 2 bases, and 3 bases had no gene match. The CDR3 is made up of 16 amino acids.

This chain uses TRBV28 with TRBJ1-5; D is undetermined. The CDR3 loop spans 13 amino acids. V was trimmed by 6 bases and J by 5 bases, leaving 11 bases between them. The germline gives CDR1 MDHEN, CDR2 SYDVKM. This chain's CDR3 is CASRRLSDQPQHF. CDR3 sequence (DNA): TGTGCCAGCAGGAGACTCAGCGATCAGCCCCAGCATTTT.

The chain combines TRBV14 with TRBJ1-6; the D is unclear. Germline V gene data show CDR1 as SGHDN and CDR2 as FVKESK. V shed 0 bases and J shed 0 bases, with 9 bases lying between them. The CDR3 consists of 17 residues. The CDR3 DNA reads as TGTGCCAGCAGCCAAGAATTTGGGAGCTCCTATAATTCACCCCTCCACTTT. This encodes CASSQEFGSSYNSPLHF.

This clone was counted once. This chain joins TRBV11-2 and TRBJ1-1; no definite D call. The V gene lost 3 bases and the J gene lost 3 bases, with 8 bases spanning the gap. CDR3 length equals 13 residues. Germline V gives CDR1 SGHAT, CDR2 FQNNGV. CDR3 DNA sequence: TGTGCCAGCAGCTTGACGGAGGACACTGAAGCTTTCTTT. It specifies CASSLTEDTEAFF.

The rearrangement uses TRBV15 and TRBJ2-7, with D possibly TRBD2 on 5 matching bases. Trimming shortened V by 5 bases and J by 4 bases, and 12 bases separated the two germline ends. Per germline, CDR1 LNHNV and CDR2 YYDKDF (reference sequence). The length of the CDR3 is 13 residues. In DNA form, the CDR3 reads TGTGCCACCAGCGGGGAGCCCGAGTACGAGCAGTACTTC. Amino acids: CATSGEPEYEQYF.

The chain has TRBV7-9 and TRBJ2-1; 11 bases are a match to TRBD2. V lost 5 bases and J lost 10; bases outside the gene matches: 10. The CDR3 runs to 15 residues. The germline V gene encodes CDR1 SEHNR and CDR2 FQNEAQ (reference sequence). CDR3 sequence: CASSPYRLAGGEQFF. The CDR3 DNA sequence: TGTGCCAGCAGCCCGTACCGGCTAGCGGGAGGCGAGCAGTTCTTC.

V usage is TRBV28 and J usage is TRBJ2-2; D unclear. V was shortened by 1 base and J by 6 bases, with 6 bases between the two germline ends. Germline CDR1 reads MDHEN; CDR2 reads SYDVKM. This CDR3 comprises 13 residues. The CDR3 is CASSLLAPGELFF. The DNA of the CDR3 is TGTGCCAGCAGTTTATTAGCTCCCGGGGAGCTGTTTTTT.

V and J are TRBV6-5 and TRBJ1-6; D is possibly TRBD1 (5 bases). V lost 4 bases, J lost 4 bases, and 8 bases lay in between. The CDR3 is made up of 14 amino acids. Germline lookup yields CDR1 MNHEY and CDR2 SVGAGI. The CDR3 here is CASSWRGYNSPLHF. The CDR3 region has the DNA TGTGCCAGCAGTTGGCGGGGGTATAATTCACCCCTCCACTTT.